This T cell receptor (beta chain) was documented in a study of tumor-infiltrating lymphocytes in primary liver carcinoma. Study details: Subjects consisted of male and female patients aged 30 to 69 years. Productive TCRbeta read yields ran from roughly 3.6 to 7.1 million per sample and were similar between tissues. Points from the study as a whole: Blood had a significantly lower top-250-clone fraction than tumors did (p = 0.039).

Researchers generated TCR beta cDNA from about 450 ng of total RNA, relying on a constant-region primer. ARM-PCR was slightly modified, and three nested multiplex PCR rounds with it gave rise to the TCR beta libraries. Investigators reported that the first two PCR rounds, at roughly 10 cycles each, used TRBV1-TRBV30 forward primers with a C-beta reverse primer. One entry per CDR3 protein results from TCRdb running MiXCR on the multiplex PCR reads. The sample has more than 150,000 distinct CDR3 sequences, 50% to 75% seen once; the top ten hold approximately 68%. On this clonotype itself: Its antigen is not identified.

The blood RNA (from unsorted whole blood) was obtained, and germline DNA was also extracted. Preoperatively, peripheral blood was drawn, roughly 3.8 milliliters in total. Germline values: CDR1 SGHTS, CDR2 YDEGEE. Trimming cost V 7 bases and J 0 bases, with 14 bases left between them. The CDR3 loop spans 15 amino acids. The chain combines TRBV5-8 with TRBJ2-1, with D unresolved. The sequenced sample was peripheral blood. This clonotype was sampled from a man aged 35-49 years with primary liver carcinoma and hepatitis B virus infection. The DNA for the CDR3 is TGTGCCAGCCCTATCGACCCGAGCTCCTACAATGAGCAGTTCTTC. Translation: CASPIDPSSYNEQFF.